This note documents a single TCR beta chain sequence. These data come from a study of cytomegalovirus exposure and HLA in healthy donors. Use of 60 Vbeta and 13 Jbeta primers characterized the PCR. Libraries were prepared by immunoSEQ multiplex PCR; TCRdb keeps only in-frame clonotypes and omits some of them. Of 150,000 or so clones listed, roughly 80% were seen once; the top ten hold about 2.9%. V was pared by 0 bases and J by 2 bases, with 8 bases between. Germline CDR1 reads MNHEY; CDR2 reads SVGAGI. The CDR3 is 14 residues long. The sequence was collected from a man aged 40-55 years in good health and CMV-seropositive. Sequenced: PBMCs. The gene calls are TRBV6-5 and TRBJ2-7; the D is unclear. In DNA, the CDR3 is TGTGCCAGCAGTTACTCGAAACAGACCTACGAGCAGTACTTC. Its protein is CASSYSKQTYEQYF.